This T cell receptor beta chain was identified in a study of chemoradiotherapy in HPV16-positive cancers. At the level of the study: Candidate HPV-specific T-cell clones and common TCR motifs came from functional assays in a couple of HPV16-positive patients.

The study, taken as a whole, reports: During treatment, candidate HPV-specific clones and E7-related motifs expanded in tumor.

To note about this clone: Its antigen is not identified.

Using immunoSEQ multiplex PCR, the repertoire was profiled, and TCRdb retains in-frame clones only, with some absent. This sample has fewer than 40,000 clones, with roughly 90% found just once. Repeated repertoire sampling spanned the course of chemoradiotherapy. Trimming left V 0 bases short and J 8 bases short, with 7 bases between. This CDR3 is 12 amino acids long. The germline CDR1 and CDR2 sequences are SEHNR and FQNEAQ (reference sequence). The clonotype comes from a human donor with HPV-associated anogenital cancer. The chain is built from TRBV7-9 and TRBJ1-1; D gene ambiguous. Sample: blood, taken from a patient who underwent chemoradiotherapy. As DNA, the CDR3 is TGTGCCAGCAGCTTAGCCAGACTAGAAGCTTTCTTT. It yields the protein CASSLARLEAFF.